These 9 T cell receptor beta chains originate from one sample sequenced in a study of Ad26.COV2.S vaccination and SARS-CoV-2 variants (dated by TCRdb to 2020 to 2023). The intended sense of this specimen's treatment or condition label: approximately 18 received Ad26.COV2.S at low or high dose, single or two shots; 5 received placebo; per-sample allocation not given. For vaccine and placebo recipients, repertoires were sequenced using samples collected on day 63 after the first injection. Library prep was done by the immunoSEQ multiplex PCR assay. The clones in this table, taken by TCRdb from immuneACCESS, are in-frame only. Not every clone is retained; where verified, under half of the shortfall comes from an unresolved V gene, and the cause of the rest is unknown. Counted in this sample were about 680,000 clones; 80% to 90% of them appeared once. The top ten clones comprise about 1.5% of the sample.

Sequencing was performed on peripheral blood, taken in a trial of Ad26.COV2.S vaccine versus placebo. These receptors were obtained from a person between 18 and 65 years old who received the Ad26.COV2.S COVID-19 vaccine or a placebo.

The rearrangement uses TRBV3-1 (or the pseudogene TRBV3-2) and TRBJ2-5; D is perhaps TRBD1 (5 bases). Trimming took 2 bases from V and 6 from J, leaving 16 bases between them. The germline V gene encodes CDR1 LGHDT and CDR2 YNNKEL (reference sequence). The CDR3 is 15 residues long. For the CDR3, the DNA is TGTGCCAGCAGCCAATCGGACACCCCGGCGAAGACCCAGTACTTC. This gives the protein CASSQSDTPAKTQYF.

The V gene is TRBV5-1, the J gene TRBJ1-1, with 7 bases aligning to TRBD1. CDR1 is SGHRS, CDR2 YFSETQ, per germline. V shed 0 bases, J shed 7 bases, and the junction held 9 bases outside the gene matches. This CDR3 has 15 amino acids. The CDR3: CASSLEVDRYREAFF. CDR3 nucleotides: TGCGCCAGCAGCTTGGAGGTGGACAGGTACCGTGAAGCTTTCTTT.

V gene TRBV3-1 (or the pseudogene TRBV3-2) combines with J gene TRBJ2-2; TRBD2 matches at 7 bases. Germline-derived CDR1 and CDR2 are LGHDT and YNNKEL (reference sequence). J gave up 4 bases and V 5 bases, and 4 bases lay outside the gene matches. This CDR3 has 14 amino acids. CDR3 in amino acids: CASSSGGITGELFF. CDR3 sequence (DNA): TGTGCCAGCAGCTCCGGGGGGATCACCGGGGAGCTGTTTTTT.

V is TRBV10-3 and J is TRBJ1-4, with no clear D. V gave up 2 bases and J gave up 8 bases, with 9 bases separating them. This CDR3 is built from 13 residues. Per germline, CDR1 ENHRY and CDR2 SYGVKD. CDR3 bases: TGTGCCATCAGTGAGGGTCCGAACGAAAAACTGTTTTTT. The encoded protein is CAISEGPNEKLFF.

The V and J genes are TRBV23-1 and TRBJ2-1, with D perhaps given as TRBD1 or TRBD2 (5 bases each). TRBV23-1 is sorted into the ORF group, with uncertain function. This CDR3 is 20 amino acids long. V lost 8 bases and J lost 3, with 32 bases in between. CDR3 DNA: TGCGCCAGCGAAAATCGACGGGGCCTCAAGCTTTTTAGCAGCTACAATGAGCAGTTCTTC. Translated: CASENRRGLKLFSSYNEQFF.

V and J are TRBV18 and TRBJ1-5; 8 nucleotides agree with TRBD1. The CDR3 sequence is 15 residues long. Germline V CDR1 and CDR2: KGHSH, LQKENI. V lost 6 bases and J lost 6; bases outside the gene matches: 10. The CDR3 loop is CASSHDRGEVQPQHF. The CDR3 bases are TGTGCCAGCTCCCACGACAGGGGTGAGGTTCAGCCCCAGCATTTT.

V gene TRBV18 combines with J gene TRBJ2-5, with D perhaps TRBD1 (6 bases). In germline, CDR1 is KGHSH, CDR2 LQKENI. The CDR3 is 14 residues long. Trimming stripped 2 bases from V and 3 bases from J, with 10 bases between. For the CDR3, the DNA is TGTGCCAGCTCACCAAGACAGGCTAAAGAGACCCAGTACTTC. Translating gives CASSPRQAKETQYF.

The V and J genes are TRBV12-3 or TRBV12-4 and TRBJ1-1; D is unresolved. V gave up 1 base and J gave up 0 bases, with 0 bases separating them. The CDR3 extends over 12 amino acids. In DNA, the CDR3 is TGTGCCAGCAGTTTAGTGAACACTGAAGCTTTCTTT. Translated: CASSLVNTEAFF.

The chain carries TRBV7-9 and TRBJ1-2, with 8 bases that match TRBD1. V gave up 4 bases and J gave up 5 bases; unmatched junction bases: 9. This CDR3 spans 15 amino acids. Germline CDR1 and CDR2: SEHNR and FQNEAQ (reference sequence). The CDR3 sequence: CASSWGQVLPYGYTF. CDR3 coding DNA: TGTGCCAGCAGCTGGGGACAGGTTTTGCCTTATGGCTACACCTTC.